The 2 T cell receptor beta chains listed next were all sequenced from one sample in a study of CD8+CD57+ T cells in acquired aplastic anemia. By flow cytometry, patients selected for sequencing had shown an expansion of CD8+CD57+ cells. Genomic DNA, the template, was used for profiling of the TCR beta VDJ and CDR3. MiXCR was run by TCRdb on the reads, yielding one entry per CDR3 protein. The data show about 120,000 distinct CDR3 sequences, with under 65% seen just once and around 27% held by the top ten. Sequencing input: sorted CD4+, CD8+, or CD8+CD57+ T cells (not recorded which) from PBMCs. Every receptor here comes from a human donor with aplastic anemia.

V gene TRBV7-9 combines with J gene TRBJ1-2, with unresolved D. V lost 5 bases and J lost 7, with 11 bases in between. Germline loops: CDR1 SEHNR, CDR2 FQNEAQ (reference sequence). This CDR3 has 12 residues. This CDR3 is CASSPAEFGYTF. The CDR3 DNA reads TGTGCCAGCAGCCCCGCCGAGTTTGGCTACACCTTC. The full variable domain, its missing parts supplied by reference TRBV7-9 and TRBJ1-2, is DTGVSQNPRHKITKRGQNVTFRCDPISEHNRLYWYRQTLGQGPEFLTYFQNEAQLEKSRLLSDRFSAERPKGSFSTLEIQRTEQGDSAMYLCASSPAEFGYTFGSGTRLTVV.

The rearrangement links TRBV2 to TRBJ2-5; 8 nucleotides line up with TRBD1. There are 13 residues in the CDR3. After removal of 6 bases from V and 4 bases from J, the junction contained 4 bases not matched to a gene. Germline V gene data show CDR1 as SNHLY and CDR2 as FYNNEI. DNA of the CDR3: TGTGCCAGCAGCCAAGACAGGGGAGAGACCCAGTACTTC. Translation gives CASSQDRGETQYF.